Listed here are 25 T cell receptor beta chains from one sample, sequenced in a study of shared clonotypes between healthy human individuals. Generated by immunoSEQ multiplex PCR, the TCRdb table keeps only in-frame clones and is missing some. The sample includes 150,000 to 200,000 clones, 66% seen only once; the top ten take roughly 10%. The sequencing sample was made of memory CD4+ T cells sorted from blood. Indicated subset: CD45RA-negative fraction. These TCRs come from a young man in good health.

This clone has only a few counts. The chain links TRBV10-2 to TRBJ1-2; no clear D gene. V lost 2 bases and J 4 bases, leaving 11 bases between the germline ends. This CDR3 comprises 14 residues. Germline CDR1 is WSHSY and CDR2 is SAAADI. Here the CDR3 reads CASSEGGLVYGYTF. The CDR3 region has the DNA TGCGCCAGCAGTGAGGGTGGGTTGGTCTATGGCTACACCTTC.

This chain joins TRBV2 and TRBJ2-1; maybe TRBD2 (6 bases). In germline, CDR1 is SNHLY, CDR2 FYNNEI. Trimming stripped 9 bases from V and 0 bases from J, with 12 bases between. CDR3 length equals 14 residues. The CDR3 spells CASGRESSYNEQFF. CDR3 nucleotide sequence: TGTGCCAGTGGACGGGAGAGCTCCTACAATGAGCAGTTCTTC.

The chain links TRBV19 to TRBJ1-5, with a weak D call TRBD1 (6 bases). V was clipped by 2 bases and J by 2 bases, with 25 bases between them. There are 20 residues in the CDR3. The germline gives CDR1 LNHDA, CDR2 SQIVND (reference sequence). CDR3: CASSIRPLGGDKAGNQPQHF. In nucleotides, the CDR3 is TGTGCCAGTAGTATACGCCCTCTGGGGGGCGATAAGGCCGGCAATCAGCCCCAGCATTTT.

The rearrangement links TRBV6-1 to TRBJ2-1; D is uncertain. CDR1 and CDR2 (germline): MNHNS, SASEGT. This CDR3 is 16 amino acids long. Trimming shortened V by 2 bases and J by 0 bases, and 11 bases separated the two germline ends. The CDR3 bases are TGTGCCAGCAGTGAAAGTAGTTCAAACTCCTACAATGAGCAGTTCTTC. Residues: CASSESSSNSYNEQFF.

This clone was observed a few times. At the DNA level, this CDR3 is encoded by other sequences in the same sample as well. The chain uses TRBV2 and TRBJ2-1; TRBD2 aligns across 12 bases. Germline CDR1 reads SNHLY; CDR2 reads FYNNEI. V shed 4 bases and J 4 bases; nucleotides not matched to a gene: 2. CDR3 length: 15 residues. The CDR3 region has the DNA TGTGCCAGCAGTGCCGGACTAGCGGGATACAATGAGCAGTTCTTC. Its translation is CASSAGLAGYNEQFF.

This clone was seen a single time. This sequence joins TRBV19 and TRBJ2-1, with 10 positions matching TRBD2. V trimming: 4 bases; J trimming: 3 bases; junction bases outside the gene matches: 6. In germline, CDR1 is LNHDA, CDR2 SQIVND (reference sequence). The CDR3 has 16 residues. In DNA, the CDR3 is TGTGCCAGTAGTACCAGGACTAGCGGACTCTACAATGAGCAGTTCTTC. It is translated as CASSTRTSGLYNEQFF.

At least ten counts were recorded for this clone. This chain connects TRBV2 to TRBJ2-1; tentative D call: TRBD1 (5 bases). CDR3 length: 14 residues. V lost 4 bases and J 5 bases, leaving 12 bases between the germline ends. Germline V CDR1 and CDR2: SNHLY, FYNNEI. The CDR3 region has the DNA TGTGCCAGCAGTGTTGGACACAGGAACAATGAGCAGTTCTTC. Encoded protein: CASSVGHRNNEQFF.

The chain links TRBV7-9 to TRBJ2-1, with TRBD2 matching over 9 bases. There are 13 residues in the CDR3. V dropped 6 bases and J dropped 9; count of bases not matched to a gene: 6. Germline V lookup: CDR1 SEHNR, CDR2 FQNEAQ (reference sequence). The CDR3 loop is CASRPGLAVEQFF. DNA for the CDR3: TGTGCCAGCAGGCCGGGACTAGCTGTTGAGCAGTTCTTC.

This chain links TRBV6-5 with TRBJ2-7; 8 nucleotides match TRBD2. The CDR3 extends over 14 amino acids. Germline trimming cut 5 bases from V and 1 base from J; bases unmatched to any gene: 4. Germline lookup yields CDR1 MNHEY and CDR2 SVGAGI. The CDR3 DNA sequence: TGTGCCAGCAGTCGGGCTAGCGGGTCCTACGAGCAGTACTTC. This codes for CASSRASGSYEQYF.

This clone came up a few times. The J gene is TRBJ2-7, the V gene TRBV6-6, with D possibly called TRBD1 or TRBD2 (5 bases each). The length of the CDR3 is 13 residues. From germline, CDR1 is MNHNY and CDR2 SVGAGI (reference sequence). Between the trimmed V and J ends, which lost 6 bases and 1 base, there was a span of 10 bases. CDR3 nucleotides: TGTGCCAGCAGCCGGGACGAGTCCTACGAGCAGTACTTC. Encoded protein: CASSRDESYEQYF.

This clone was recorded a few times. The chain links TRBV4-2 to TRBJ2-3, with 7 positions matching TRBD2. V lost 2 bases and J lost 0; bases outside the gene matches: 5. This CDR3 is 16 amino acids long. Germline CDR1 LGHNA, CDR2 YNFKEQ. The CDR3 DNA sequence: TGTGCCAGCAGCCAATCCAGCGGGGCCAGCACAGATACGCAGTATTTT. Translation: CASSQSSGASTDTQYF.

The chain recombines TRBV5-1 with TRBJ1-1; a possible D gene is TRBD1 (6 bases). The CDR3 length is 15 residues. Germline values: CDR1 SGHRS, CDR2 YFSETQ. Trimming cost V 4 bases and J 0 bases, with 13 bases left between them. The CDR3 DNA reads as TGCGCCAGCAGCCCTCAGGCAGGGGTGAACACTGAAGCTTTCTTT. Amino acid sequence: CASSPQAGVNTEAFF.

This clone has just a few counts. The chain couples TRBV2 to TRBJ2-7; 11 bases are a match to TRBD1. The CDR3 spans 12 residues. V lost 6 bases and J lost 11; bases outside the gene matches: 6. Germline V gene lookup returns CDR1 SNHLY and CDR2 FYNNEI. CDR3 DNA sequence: TGTGCCAGCAGGGACAGGGGGCTACGAGAGTACTTC. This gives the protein CASRDRGLREYF.

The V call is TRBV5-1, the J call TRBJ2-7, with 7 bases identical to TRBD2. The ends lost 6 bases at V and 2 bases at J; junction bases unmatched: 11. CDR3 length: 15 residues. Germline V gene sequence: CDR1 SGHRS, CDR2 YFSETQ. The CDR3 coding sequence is TGCGCCAGCAAATATTCGGCTAGCGGCACCTACGAGCAGTACTTC. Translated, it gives CASKYSASGTYEQYF.

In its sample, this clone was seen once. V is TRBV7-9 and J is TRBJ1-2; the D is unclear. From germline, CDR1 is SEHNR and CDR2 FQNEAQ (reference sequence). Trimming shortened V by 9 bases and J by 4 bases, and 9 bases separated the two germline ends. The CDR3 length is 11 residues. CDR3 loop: CASRKTYGYTF. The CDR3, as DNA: TGTGCCAGTCGAAAGACCTATGGCTACACCTTC.

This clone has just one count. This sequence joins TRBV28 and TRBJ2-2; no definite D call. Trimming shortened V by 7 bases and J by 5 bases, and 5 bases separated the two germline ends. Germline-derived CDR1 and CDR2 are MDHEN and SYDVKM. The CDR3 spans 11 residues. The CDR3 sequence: CASTETGELFF. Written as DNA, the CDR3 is TGTGCCAGCACTGAAACCGGGGAGCTGTTTTTT.

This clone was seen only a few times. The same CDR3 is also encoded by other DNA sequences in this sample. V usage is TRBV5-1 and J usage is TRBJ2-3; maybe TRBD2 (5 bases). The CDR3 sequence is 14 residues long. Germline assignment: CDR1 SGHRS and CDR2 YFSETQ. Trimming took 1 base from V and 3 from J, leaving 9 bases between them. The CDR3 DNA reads TGCGCCAGCAGCTTGATCGGGGTAACAGATACGCAGTATTTT. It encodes CASSLIGVTDTQYF.

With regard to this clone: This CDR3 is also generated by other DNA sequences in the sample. The CDR3 spells CASSIFPGTGNTEAFF. The CDR3 nucleotides are TGTGCCAGTAGTATTTTTCCCGGGACAGGGAACACTGAAGCTTTCTTT. The chain links TRBV19 to TRBJ1-1; the match to TRBD1 covers 8 bases. V shed 3 bases, J shed 1 base, and the junction held 7 bases outside the gene matches. This CDR3 has 16 amino acids. Germline CDR1 and CDR2: LNHDA and SQIVND (reference sequence).

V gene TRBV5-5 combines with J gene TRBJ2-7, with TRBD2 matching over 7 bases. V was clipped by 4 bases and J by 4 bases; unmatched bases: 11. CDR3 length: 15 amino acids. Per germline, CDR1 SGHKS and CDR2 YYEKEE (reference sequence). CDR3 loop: CASSRSGTGGYEQYF. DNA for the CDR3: TGTGCCAGCAGCAGGTCCGGGACGGGGGGTTACGAGCAGTACTTC.

The DNA for the CDR3 is TGTGCCAGCAGCGAGGGGGCCTGGGAGACCCAGTACTTC. It encodes CASSEGAWETQYF. V and J are TRBV14 and TRBJ2-5, with 7 bases matching TRBD1. Trimming took 5 bases from V and 5 from J; bases not matched to a gene: 5. The CDR3 runs 13 residues. Germline CDR1 and CDR2: SGHDN and FVKESK.

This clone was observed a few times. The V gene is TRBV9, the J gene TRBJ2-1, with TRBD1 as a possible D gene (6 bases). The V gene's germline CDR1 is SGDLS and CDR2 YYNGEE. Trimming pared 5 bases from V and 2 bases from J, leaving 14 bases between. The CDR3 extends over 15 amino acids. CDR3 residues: CASSTTGMAYNEQFF. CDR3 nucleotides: TGTGCCAGCAGTACTACAGGGATGGCCTACAATGAGCAGTTCTTC.

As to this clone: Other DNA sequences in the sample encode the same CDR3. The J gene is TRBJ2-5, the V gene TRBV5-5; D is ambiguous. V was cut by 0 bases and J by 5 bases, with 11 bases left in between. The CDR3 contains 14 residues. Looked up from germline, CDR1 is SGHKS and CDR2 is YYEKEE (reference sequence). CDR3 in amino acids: CASSLGVQVETQYF. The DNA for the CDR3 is TGTGCCAGCAGCTTGGGGGTGCAGGTGGAGACCCAGTACTTC.

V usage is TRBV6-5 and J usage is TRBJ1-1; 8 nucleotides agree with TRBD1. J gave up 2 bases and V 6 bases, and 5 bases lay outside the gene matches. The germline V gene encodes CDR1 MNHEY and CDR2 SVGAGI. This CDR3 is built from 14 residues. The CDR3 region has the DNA TGTGCCAGCAGACCAGGGGGCGAAAACACTGAAGCTTTCTTT. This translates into CASRPGGENTEAFF.

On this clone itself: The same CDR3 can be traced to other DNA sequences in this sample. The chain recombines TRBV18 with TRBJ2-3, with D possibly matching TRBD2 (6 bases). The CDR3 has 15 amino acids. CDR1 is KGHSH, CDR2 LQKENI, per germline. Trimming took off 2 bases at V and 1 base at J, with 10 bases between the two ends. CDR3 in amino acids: CASSPGGGGTDTQYF. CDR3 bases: TGTGCCAGCTCACCAGGAGGCGGGGGCACAGATACGCAGTATTTT.

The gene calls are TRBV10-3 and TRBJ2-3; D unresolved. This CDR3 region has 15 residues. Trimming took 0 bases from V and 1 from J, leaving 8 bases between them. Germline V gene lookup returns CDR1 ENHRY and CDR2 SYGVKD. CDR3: CAISESGSGTDTQYF. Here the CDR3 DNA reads TGTGCCATCAGTGAGTCTGGGTCCGGCACAGATACGCAGTATTTT.